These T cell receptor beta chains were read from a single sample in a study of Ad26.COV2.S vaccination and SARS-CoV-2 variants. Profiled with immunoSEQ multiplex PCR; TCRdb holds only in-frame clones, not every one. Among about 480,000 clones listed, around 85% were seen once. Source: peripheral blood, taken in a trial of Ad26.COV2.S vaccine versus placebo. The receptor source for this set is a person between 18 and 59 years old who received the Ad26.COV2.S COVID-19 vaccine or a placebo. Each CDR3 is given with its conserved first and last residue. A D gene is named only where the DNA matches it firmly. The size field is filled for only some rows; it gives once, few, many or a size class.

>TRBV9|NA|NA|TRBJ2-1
CASSAQQGGGWDEQFF
TGTGCCAGCAGCGCGCAACAGGGTGGGGGTTGGGATGAGCAGTTCTTC
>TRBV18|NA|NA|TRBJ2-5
CASSPKETQYF
TGTGCCAGCTCACCAAAAGAGACCCAGTACTTC
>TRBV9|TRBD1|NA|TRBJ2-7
CASSFRDRGIREQYF
TGTGCCAGCAGCTTCCGGGACAGGGGGATCCGGGAGCAGTACTTC
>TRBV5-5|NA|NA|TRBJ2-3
CASSPYSKGSTDTQYF
TGTGCCAGCAGCCCGTACTCAAAAGGGTCCACAGATACGCAGTATTTT
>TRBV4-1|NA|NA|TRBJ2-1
CASSQALGGPRLHNEQFF
TGCGCCAGCAGCCAAGCTCTAGGCGGACCACGCCTCCACAATGAGCAGTTCTTC
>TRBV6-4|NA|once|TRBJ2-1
CASSSEGPTEQFF
TGTGCCAGCAGTAGCGAGGGGCCCACTGAGCAGTTCTTC
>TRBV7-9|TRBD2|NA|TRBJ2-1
CASSPRLAGAELGYNEQFF
TGTGCCAGCAGCCCCCGACTAGCGGGAGCAGAACTTGGCTACAATGAGCAGTTCTTC
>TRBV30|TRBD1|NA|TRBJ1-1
CAWNRGGPEAFF
TGTGCCTGGAACAGGGGTGGACCTGAAGCTTTCTTT
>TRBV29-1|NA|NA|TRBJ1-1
CSVGWGGNTEAFF
TGCAGCGTTGGGTGGGGGGGGAACACTGAAGCTTTCTTT
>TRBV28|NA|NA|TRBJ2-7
CASTTPYEQYF
TGTGCCAGCACCACCCCCTACGAGCAGTACTTC
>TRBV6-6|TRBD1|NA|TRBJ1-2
CASGQRQGDLGYTF
TGTGCCAGCGGGCAGAGACAGGGGGATCTAGGCTACACCTTC
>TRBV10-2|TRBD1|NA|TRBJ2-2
CASRVGQGNGELFF
TGCGCCAGCCGAGTGGGACAGGGAAACGGGGAGCTGTTTTTT
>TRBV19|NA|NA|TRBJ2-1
CASSTSAVQFF
TGTGCCAGTAGTACCTCTGCGGTGCAGTTCTTC
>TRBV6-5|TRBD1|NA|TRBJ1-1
CASRETGRTEAFF
TGTGCCAGCAGGGAGACAGGGAGGACTGAAGCTTTCTTT
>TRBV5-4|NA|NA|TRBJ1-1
CASSLWTNTEAFF
TGTGCCAGCAGCTTGTGGACGAACACTGAAGCTTTCTTT
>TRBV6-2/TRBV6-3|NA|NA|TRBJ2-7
CASSYRQVSSYEQYF
TGTGCCAGCAGTTACCGACAGGTCTCCTCCTACGAGCAGTACTTC
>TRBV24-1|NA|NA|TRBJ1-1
CATSRGAWSEAFF
TGTGCCACCAGCCGCGGGGCGTGGAGTGAAGCTTTCTTT
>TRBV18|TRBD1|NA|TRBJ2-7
CASSGGQGAEQYF
TGTGCCAGCTCTGGGGGACAGGGTGCGGAGCAGTACTTC
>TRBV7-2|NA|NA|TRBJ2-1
CASSIQGVTYNEQFF
TGTGCCAGCAGCATACAAGGGGTAACCTACAATGAGCAGTTCTTC
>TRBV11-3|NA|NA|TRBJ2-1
CASSLLSRGGEQFF
TGTGCCAGCAGCTTATTATCCCGGGGTGGTGAGCAGTTCTTC
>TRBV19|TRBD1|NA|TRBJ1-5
CASSTQGGSNQPQHF
TGTGCCAGTAGTACCCAGGGGGGTAGCAATCAGCCCCAGCATTTT
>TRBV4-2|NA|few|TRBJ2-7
CASSQFGGVITKSYEQYF
TGTGCCAGCAGCCAATTTGGGGGCGTTATAACCAAATCCTACGAGCAGTACTTC
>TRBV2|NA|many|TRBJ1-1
CASSDLVMNTEAFF
TGTGCCAGCAGTGATCTGGTTATGAACACTGAAGCTTTCTTT
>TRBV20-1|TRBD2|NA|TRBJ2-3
CSASTSGGTDTQYF
TGCAGTGCTAGTACTAGCGGGGGCACAGATACGCAGTATTTT
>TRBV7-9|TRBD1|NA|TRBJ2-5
CASSYSGGETQYF
TGTGCCAGCAGCTATTCAGGGGGTGAGACCCAGTACTTC
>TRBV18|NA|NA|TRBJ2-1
CASSPPGNHYNEQFF
TGTGCCAGCTCACCACCGGGGAACCACTACAATGAGCAGTTCTTC
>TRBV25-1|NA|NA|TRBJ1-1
CASSALNTEAFF
TGTGCCAGCAGTGCGTTGAACACTGAAGCTTTCTTT
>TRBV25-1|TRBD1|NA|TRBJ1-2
CASTKTGTGVGYTF
TGTGCCAGCACCAAAACCGGGACAGGGGTCGGCTACACCTTC
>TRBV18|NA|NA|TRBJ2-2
CASSPRLGNTGELFF
TGTGCCAGCTCACCACGTCTTGGGAACACCGGGGAGCTGTTTTTT
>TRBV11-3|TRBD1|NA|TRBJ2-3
CASSPTGRSTDTQYF
TGTGCCAGCAGCCCGACAGGGCGCAGCACAGATACGCAGTATTTT
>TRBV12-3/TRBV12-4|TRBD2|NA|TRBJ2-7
CASSLGGGSLQYF
TGTGCCAGCAGTTTAGGGGGGGGGAGCCTCCAGTACTTC
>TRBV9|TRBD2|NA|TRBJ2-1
CASSVSSGGSAYNEQFF
TGTGCCAGCAGCGTAAGCTCGGGCGGGAGTGCCTACAATGAGCAGTTCTTC
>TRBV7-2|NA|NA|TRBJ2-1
CASSLEATSGNEQFF
TGTGCCAGCAGCTTAGAGGCGACCTCCGGGAATGAGCAGTTCTTC
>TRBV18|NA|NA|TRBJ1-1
CASSPGGTGKEAFF
TGTGCCAGCTCACCCGGAGGAACAGGGAAAGAAGCTTTCTTT
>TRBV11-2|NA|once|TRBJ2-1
CASSFGRTTYNEQFF
TGTGCCAGCAGCTTCGGTCGGACAACATACAATGAGCAGTTCTTC
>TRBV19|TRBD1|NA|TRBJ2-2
CASSYRGTGELFF
TGTGCCAGTAGTTACAGGGGAACCGGGGAGCTGTTTTTT
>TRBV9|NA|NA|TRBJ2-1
CASSVVGAGSYNEQFF
TGTGCCAGCAGCGTAGTGGGGGCGGGGTCCTACAATGAGCAGTTCTTC
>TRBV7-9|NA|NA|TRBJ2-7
CASSLVALANTLEQYF
TGTGCCAGCAGCTTAGTTGCCTTAGCAAACACTCTCGAGCAGTACTTC
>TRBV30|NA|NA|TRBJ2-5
CAAETSNAAWETQYF
TGTGCCGCGGAAACTAGCAACGCGGCATGGGAGACCCAGTACTTC
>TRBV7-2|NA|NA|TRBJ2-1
CASSPDRLGLGINNEQFF
TGTGCCAGCAGCCCGGACAGGTTGGGACTGGGGATAAACAATGAGCAGTTCTTC
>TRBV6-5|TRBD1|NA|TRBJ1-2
CASSYTGTVGYTF
TGTGCCAGCAGTTACACCGGGACAGTCGGCTACACCTTC
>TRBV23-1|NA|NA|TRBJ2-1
CASSPWKGQASSYNEQFF
TGCGCCAGCAGCCCCTGGAAGGGGCAGGCGAGCTCCTACAATGAGCAGTTCTTC
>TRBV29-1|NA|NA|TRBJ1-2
CSVGGNNYGYTF
TGCAGCGTTGGGGGTAATAACTATGGCTACACCTTC
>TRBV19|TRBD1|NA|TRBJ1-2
CASSPGQGANNYGYTF
TGTGCCAGTAGTCCGGGACAGGGGGCCAATAACTATGGCTACACCTTC
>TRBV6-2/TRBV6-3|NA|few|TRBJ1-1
CASSYPSTEAFF
TGTGCCAGCAGTTACCCGAGCACTGAAGCTTTCTTT
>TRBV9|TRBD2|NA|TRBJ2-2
CASSALVGGSTGELFF
TGTGCCAGCAGCGCCCTGGTTGGCGGGAGTACCGGGGAGCTGTTTTTT
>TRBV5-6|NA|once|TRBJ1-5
CASSLGSGRGQPQHF
TGTGCCAGCAGCTTGGGGTCAGGTCGGGGTCAGCCCCAGCATTTT
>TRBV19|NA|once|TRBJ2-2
CASSILLAGELFF
TGTGCCAGTAGTATCCTTTTAGCCGGGGAGCTGTTTTTT
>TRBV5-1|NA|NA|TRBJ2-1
CASSLEVAEQFF
TGCGCCAGCAGCTTGGAGGTAGCAGAGCAGTTCTTC
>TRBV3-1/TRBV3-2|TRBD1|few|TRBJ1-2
CASSQVGNRGSYGYTF
TGTGCCAGCAGCCAAGTCGGGAACAGGGGAAGCTATGGCTACACCTTC
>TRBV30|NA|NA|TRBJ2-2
CAWHGTPNTGELFF
TGTGCCTGGCACGGGACTCCGAACACCGGGGAGCTGTTTTTT
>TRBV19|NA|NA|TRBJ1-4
CASSIVGAGAGEKLFF
TGTGCCAGTAGTATTGTGGGGGCAGGGGCCGGTGAAAAACTGTTTTTT
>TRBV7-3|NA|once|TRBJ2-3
CASSPRGSGSDTQYF
TGTGCCAGCAGCCCTAGGGGTTCCGGATCAGATACGCAGTATTTT
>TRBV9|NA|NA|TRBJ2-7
CASSNGISLTGGLYEQYF
TGTGCCAGCAGCAACGGGATTAGTTTGACAGGAGGTCTCTACGAGCAGTACTTC
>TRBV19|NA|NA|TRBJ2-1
CASSMGGGGNEQFF
TGTGCCAGTAGTATGGGGGGAGGTGGTAATGAGCAGTTCTTC
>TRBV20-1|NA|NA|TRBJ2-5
CSARVVETQYF
TGCAGTGCTAGAGTTGTAGAGACCCAGTACTTC